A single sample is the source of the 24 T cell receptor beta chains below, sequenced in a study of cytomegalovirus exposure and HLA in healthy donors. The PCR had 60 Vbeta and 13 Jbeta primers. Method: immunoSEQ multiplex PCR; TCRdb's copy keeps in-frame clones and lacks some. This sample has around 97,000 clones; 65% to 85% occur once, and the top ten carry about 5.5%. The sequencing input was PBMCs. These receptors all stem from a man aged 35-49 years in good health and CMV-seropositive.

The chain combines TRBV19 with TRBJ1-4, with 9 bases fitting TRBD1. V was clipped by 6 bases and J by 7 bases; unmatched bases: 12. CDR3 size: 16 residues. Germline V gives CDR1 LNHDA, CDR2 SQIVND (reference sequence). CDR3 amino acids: CASRKLHRGRLEKLFF. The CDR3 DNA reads TGTGCCAGTAGAAAACTACACAGGGGGCGACTTGAAAAACTGTTTTTT.

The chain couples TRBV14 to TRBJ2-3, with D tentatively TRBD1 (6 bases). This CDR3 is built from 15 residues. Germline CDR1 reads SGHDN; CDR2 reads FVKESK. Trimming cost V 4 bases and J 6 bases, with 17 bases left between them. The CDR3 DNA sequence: TGTGCCAGCAGCCCACGGACAGTTCTAATGGATACGCAGTATTTT. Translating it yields CASSPRTVLMDTQYF.

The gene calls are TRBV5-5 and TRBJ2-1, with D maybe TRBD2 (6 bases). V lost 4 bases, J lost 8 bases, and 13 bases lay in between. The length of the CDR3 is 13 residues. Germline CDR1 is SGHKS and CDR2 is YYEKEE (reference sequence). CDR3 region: CASSRGNQDEQFF. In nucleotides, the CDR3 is TGTGCCAGCAGCCGGGGGAACCAGGATGAGCAGTTCTTC.

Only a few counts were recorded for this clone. The CDR3 sequence: CASSESGRANEQYF. The CDR3 coding sequence is TGCGCCAGCAGCGAAAGCGGGAGGGCAAACGAGCAGTACTTC. This sequence joins TRBV5-1 and TRBJ2-7; 10 bases are a match to TRBD2. Germline V gives CDR1 SGHRS, CDR2 YFSETQ. V shed 4 bases, J shed 5 bases, and the junction held 6 bases outside the gene matches. CDR3 size: 14 residues.

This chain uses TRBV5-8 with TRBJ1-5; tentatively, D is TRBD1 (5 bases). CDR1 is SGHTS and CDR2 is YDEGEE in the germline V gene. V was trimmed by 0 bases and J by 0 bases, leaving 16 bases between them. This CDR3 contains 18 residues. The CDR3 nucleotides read TGTGCCAGCAGCTTGGAGCTGTGGGGACTCAATAGCAATCAGCCCCAGCATTTT. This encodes CASSLELWGLNSNQPQHF.

This CDR3 is CATSKRLMRTSEPQFF. CDR3 sequence (DNA): TGTGCCACCAGCAAACGACTCATGCGGACTAGCGAACCCCAGTTCTTC. The rearrangement links TRBV15 to TRBJ2-1; TRBD2 agrees at 9 bases. CDR1 and CDR2 from the germline V gene are LNHNV and YYDKDF (reference sequence). V lost 4 bases and J lost 13; bases outside the gene matches: 17. This CDR3 is built from 16 residues.

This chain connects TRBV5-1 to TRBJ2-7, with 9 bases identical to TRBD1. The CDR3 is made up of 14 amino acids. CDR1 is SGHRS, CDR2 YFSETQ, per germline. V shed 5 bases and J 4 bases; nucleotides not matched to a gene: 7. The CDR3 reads CASSPGTGSYEQYF. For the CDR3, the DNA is TGCGCCAGCAGTCCCGGGACAGGGAGTTACGAGCAGTACTTC.

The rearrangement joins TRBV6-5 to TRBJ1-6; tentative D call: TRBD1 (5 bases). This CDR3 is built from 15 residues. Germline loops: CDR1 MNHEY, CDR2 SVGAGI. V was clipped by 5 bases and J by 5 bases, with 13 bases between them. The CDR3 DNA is TGTGCCAGCAGTGGTCAGGGCGTGGATAATTCACCCCTCCACTTT. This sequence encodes CASSGQGVDNSPLHF.

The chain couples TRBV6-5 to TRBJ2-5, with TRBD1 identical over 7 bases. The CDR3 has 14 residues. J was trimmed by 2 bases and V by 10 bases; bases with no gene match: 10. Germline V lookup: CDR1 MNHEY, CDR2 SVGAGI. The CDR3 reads CATFPPGQQETQYF. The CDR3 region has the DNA TGTGCCACCTTCCCCCCGGGACAGCAAGAGACCCAGTACTTC.

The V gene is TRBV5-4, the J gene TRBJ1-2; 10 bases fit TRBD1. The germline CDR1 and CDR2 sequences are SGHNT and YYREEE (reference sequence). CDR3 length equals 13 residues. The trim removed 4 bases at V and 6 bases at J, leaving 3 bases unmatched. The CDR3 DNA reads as TGTGCCAGCAGCCCGGGACAGGGGCATGGCTACACCTTC. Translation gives CASSPGQGHGYTF.

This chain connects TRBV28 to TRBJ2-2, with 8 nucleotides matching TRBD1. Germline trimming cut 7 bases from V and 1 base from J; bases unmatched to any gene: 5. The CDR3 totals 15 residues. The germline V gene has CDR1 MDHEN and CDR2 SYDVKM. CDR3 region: CASTQGALNTGELFF. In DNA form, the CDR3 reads TGTGCCAGCACCCAGGGGGCGCTGAACACCGGGGAGCTGTTTTTT.

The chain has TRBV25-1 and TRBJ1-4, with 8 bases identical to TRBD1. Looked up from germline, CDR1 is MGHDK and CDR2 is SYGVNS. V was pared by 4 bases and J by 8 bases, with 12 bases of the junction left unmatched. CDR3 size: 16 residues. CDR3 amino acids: CASSALPGQAREKLFF. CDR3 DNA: TGTGCCAGCAGTGCCTTACCGGGACAGGCCCGAGAAAAACTGTTTTTT.

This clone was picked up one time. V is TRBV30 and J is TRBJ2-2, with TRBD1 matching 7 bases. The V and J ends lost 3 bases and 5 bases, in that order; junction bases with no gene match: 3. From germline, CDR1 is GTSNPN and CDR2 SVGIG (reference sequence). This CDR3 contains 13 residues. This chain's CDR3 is CAWRKQGTGELFF. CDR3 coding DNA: TGTGCCTGGAGGAAACAGGGGACCGGGGAGCTGTTTTTT.

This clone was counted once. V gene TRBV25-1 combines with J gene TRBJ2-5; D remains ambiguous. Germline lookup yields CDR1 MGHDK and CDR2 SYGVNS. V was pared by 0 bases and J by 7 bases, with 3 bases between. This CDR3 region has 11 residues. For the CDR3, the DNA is TGTGCCAGCAGTGAATACGGGACCCAGTACTTC. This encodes CASSEYGTQYF.

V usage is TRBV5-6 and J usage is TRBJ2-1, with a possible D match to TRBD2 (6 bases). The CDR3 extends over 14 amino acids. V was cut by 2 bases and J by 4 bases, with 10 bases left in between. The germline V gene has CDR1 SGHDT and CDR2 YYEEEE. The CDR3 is CASSFGTRYNEQFF. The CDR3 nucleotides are TGTGCCAGCAGCTTCGGGACTCGTTACAATGAGCAGTTCTTC.

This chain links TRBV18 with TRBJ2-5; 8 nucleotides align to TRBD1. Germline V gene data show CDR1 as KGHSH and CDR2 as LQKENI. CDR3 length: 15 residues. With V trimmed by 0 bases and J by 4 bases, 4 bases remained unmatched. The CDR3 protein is CASSPPGRGRETQYF. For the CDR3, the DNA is TGTGCCAGCTCACCACCCGGCAGGGGGCGAGAGACCCAGTACTTC. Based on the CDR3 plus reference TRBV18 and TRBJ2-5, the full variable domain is NAGVMQNPRHLVRRRGQEARLRCSPMKGHSHVYWYRQLPEEGLKFMVYLQKENIIDESGMPKERFSAEFPKEGPSILRIQQVVRGDSAAYFCASSPPGRGRETQYFGPGTRLLVL.

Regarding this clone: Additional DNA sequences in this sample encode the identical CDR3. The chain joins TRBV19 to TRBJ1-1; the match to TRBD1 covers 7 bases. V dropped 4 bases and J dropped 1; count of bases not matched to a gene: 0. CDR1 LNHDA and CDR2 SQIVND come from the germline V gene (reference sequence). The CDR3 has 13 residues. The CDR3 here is CASSRTGNTEAFF. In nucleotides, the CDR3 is TGTGCCAGTAGTAGGACAGGGAACACTGAAGCTTTCTTT. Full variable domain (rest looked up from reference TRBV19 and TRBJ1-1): DGGITQSPKYLFRKEGQNVTLSCEQNLNHDAMYWYRQDPGQGLRLIYYSQIVNDFQKGDIAEGYSVSREKKESFPLTVTSAQKNPTAFYLCASSRTGNTEAFFGQGTRLTVV.

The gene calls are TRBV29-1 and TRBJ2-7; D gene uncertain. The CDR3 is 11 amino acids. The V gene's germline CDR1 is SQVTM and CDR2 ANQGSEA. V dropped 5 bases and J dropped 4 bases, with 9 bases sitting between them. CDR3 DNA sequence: TGCAGCGTTTACACCGGGTACGAGCAGTACTTC. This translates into CSVYTGYEQYF.

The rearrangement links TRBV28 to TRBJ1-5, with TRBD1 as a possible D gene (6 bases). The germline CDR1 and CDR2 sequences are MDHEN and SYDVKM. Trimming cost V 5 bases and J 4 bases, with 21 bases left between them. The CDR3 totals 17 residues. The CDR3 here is CASSLTGRQEANQPQHF. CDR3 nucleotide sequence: TGTGCCAGCAGTCTCACGGGTCGACAGGAGGCTAATCAGCCCCAGCATTTT.

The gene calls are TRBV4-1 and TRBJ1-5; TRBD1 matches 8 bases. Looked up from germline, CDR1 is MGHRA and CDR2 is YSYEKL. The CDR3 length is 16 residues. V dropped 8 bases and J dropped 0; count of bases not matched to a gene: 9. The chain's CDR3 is CASGSYRGASNQPQHF. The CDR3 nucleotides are TGCGCCAGCGGAAGCTACAGGGGGGCTAGCAATCAGCCCCAGCATTTT.

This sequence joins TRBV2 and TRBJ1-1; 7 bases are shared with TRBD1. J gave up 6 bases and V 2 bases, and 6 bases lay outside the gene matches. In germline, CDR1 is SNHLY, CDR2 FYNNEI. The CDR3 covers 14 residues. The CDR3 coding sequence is TGTGCCAGCAGTGAAACAGGGGTGGGCCCTGAAGCTTTCTTT. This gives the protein CASSETGVGPEAFF. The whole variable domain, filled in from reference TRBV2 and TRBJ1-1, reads EPEVTQTPSHQVTQMGQEVILRCVPISNHLYFYWYRQILGQKVEFLVSFYNNEISEKSEIFDDQFSVERPDGSNFTLKIRSTKLEDSAMYFCASSETGVGPEAFFGQGTRLTVV.

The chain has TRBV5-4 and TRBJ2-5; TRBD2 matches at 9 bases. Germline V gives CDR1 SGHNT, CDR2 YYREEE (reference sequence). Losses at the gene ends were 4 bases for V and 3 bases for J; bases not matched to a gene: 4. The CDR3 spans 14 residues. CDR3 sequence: CASSPSGGKETQYF. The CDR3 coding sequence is TGTGCCAGCAGCCCGAGCGGGGGGAAAGAGACCCAGTACTTC.

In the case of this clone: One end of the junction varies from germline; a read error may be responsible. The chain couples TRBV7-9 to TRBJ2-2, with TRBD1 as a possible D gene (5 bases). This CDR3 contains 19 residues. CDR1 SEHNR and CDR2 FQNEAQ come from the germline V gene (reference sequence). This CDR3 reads CASTLLLLGQGHGTGELFF. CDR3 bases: TGTGCCAGCACCTTACTTCTGTTGGGGCAGGGCCACGGTACCGGGGAGCTGTTTTTT.

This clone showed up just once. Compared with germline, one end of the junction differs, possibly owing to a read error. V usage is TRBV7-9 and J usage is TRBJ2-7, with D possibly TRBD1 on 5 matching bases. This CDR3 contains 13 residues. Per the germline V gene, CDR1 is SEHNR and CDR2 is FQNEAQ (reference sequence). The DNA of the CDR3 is TGTTCCAGCAGACCAGACAGAACCCGCGAGCAGTACTTC. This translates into CSSRPDRTREQYF.